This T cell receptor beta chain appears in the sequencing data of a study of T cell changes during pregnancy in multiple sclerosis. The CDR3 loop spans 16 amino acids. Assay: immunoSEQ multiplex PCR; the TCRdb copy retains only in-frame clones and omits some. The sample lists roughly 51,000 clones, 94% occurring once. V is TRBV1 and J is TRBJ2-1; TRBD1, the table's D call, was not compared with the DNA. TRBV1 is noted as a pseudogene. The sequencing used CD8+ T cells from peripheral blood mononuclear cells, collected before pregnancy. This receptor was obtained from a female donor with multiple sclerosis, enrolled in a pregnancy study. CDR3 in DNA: TGCACCAGCAGCCAGTCCGGGACAGGGTATTACAATGAGCAGTTCTTC. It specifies CTSSQSGTGYYNEQFF.